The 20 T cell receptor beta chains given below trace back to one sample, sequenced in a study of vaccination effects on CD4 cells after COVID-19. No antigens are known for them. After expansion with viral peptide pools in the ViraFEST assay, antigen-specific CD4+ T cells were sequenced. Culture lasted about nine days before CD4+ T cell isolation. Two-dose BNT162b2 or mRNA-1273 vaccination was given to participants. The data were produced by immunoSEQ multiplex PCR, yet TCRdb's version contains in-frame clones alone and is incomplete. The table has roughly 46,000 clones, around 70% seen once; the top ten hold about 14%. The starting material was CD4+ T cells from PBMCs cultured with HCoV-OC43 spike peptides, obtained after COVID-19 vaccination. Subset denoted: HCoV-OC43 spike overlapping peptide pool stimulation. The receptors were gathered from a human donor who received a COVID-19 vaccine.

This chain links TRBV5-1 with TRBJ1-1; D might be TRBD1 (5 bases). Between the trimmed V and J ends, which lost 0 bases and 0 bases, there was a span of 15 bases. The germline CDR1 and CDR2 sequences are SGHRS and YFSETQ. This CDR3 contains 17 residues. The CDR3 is CASSLAGTGPMNTEAFF. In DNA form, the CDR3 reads TGCGCCAGCAGCTTGGCCGGGACGGGACCGATGAACACTGAAGCTTTCTTT. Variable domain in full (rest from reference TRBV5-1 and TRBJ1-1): KAGVTQTPRYLIKTRGQQVTLSCSPISGHRSVSWYQQTPGQGLQFLFEYFSETQRNKGNFPGRFSGRQFSNSRSEMNVSTLELGDSALYLCASSLAGTGPMNTEAFFGQGTRLTVV.

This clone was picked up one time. The CDR3 bases are TGCGCCAGCAGCTTGGCCGACAGCTCCTACGAGCAGTACTTC. This sequence encodes CASSLADSSYEQYF. This rearrangement joins TRBV5-1 to TRBJ2-7; TRBD1 is a possible D gene (5 bases). The CDR3 runs 14 residues. V was shortened by 0 bases and J by 0 bases, with 7 bases between the two germline ends. The V gene's germline CDR1 is SGHRS and CDR2 YFSETQ.

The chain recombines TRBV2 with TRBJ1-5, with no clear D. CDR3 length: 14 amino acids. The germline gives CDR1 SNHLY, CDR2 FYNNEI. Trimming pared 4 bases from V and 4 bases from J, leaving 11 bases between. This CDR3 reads CASSVIVGNQPQHF. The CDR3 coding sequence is TGTGCCAGCAGTGTCATAGTTGGGAATCAGCCCCAGCATTTT.

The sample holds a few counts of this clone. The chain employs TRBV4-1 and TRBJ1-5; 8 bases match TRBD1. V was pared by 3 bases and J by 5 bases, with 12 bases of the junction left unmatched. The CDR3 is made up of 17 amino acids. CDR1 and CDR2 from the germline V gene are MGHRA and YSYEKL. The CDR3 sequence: CASSQAFGTGLDQPQHF. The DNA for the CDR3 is TGCGCCAGCAGCCAGGCCTTCGGGACAGGTCTTGATCAGCCCCAGCATTTT.

The CDR3 reads CAISVSVGTEPGEQYF. In DNA form, the CDR3 reads TGTGCCATCAGTGTTAGTGTCGGGACTGAGCCCGGGGAGCAGTACTTC. The chain couples TRBV10-3 to TRBJ2-7; TRBD2 is a possible D gene (6 bases). The V end was cut by 4 bases, the J end by 7 bases, with 23 bases between. The CDR3 loop spans 16 amino acids. Germline values: CDR1 ENHRY, CDR2 SYGVKD.

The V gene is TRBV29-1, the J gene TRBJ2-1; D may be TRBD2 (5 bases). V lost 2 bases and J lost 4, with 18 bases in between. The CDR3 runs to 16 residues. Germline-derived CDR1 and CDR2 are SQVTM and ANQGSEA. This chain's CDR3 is CSVEPLGAEVYNEQFF. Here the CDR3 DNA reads TGCAGCGTTGAACCCCTAGGAGCGGAGGTATACAATGAGCAGTTCTTC.

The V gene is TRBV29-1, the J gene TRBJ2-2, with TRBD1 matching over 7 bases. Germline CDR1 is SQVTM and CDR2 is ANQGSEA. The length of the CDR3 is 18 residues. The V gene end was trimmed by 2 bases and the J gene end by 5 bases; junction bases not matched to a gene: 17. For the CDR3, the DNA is TGCAGCGTTGAAACGCAACCTTTGTACAGGGGTGGTACCGGGGAGCTGTTTTTT. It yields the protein CSVETQPLYRGGTGELFF.

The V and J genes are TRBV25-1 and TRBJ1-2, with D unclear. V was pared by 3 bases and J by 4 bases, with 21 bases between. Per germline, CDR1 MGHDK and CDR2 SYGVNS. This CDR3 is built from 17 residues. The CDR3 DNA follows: TGTGCCAGCAGTGATTCTGGAGTAAACATTTTCGCCTATGGCTACACCTTC. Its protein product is CASSDSGVNIFAYGYTF.

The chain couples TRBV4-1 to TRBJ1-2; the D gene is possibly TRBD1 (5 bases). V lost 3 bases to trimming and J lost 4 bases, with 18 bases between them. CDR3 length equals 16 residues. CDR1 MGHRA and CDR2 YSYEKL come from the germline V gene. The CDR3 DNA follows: TGCGCCAGCAGCCAGGAAGTTACGGGACCCGCCTATGGCTACACCTTC. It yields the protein CASSQEVTGPAYGYTF.

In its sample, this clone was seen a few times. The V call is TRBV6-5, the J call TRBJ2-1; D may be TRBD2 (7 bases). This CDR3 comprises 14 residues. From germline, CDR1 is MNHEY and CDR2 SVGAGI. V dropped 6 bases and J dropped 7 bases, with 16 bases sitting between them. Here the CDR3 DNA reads TGTGCCAGCAGCCGGAGGGGGGAGGGGAATGAGCAGTTCTTC. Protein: CASSRRGEGNEQFF.

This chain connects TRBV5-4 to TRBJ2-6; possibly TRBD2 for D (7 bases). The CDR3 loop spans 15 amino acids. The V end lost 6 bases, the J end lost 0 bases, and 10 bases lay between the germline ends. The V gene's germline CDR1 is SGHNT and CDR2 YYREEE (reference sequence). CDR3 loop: CASNRGASGANVLTF. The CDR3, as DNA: TGTGCCAGCAACCGGGGGGCCTCTGGGGCCAACGTCCTGACTTTC. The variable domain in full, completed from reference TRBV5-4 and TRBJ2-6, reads ETGVTQSPTHLIKTRGQQVTLRCSSQSGHNTVSWYQQALGQGPQFIFQYYREEENGRGNFPPRFSGLQFPNYSSELNVNALELDDSALYLCASNRGASGANVLTFGAGSRLTVL.

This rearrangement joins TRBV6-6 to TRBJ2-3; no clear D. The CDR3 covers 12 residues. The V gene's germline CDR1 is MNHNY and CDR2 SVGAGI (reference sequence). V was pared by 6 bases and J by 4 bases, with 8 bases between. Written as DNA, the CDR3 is TGTGCCAGCAGAACCAGCGCAGATACGCAGTATTTT. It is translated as CASRTSADTQYF.

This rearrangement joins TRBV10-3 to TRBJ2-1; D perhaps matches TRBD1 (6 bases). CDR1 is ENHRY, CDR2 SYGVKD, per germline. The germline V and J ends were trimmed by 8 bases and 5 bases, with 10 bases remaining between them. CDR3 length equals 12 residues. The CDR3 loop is CAIEGDHNEQFF. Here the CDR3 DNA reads TGTGCCATCGAGGGGGATCACAATGAGCAGTTCTTC.

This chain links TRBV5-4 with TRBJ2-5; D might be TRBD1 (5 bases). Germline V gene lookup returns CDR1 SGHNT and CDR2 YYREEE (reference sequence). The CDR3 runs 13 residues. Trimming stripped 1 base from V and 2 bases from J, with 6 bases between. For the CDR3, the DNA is TGTGCCAGCAGCTTGAGACAGCAAGAGACCCAGTACTTC. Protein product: CASSLRQQETQYF.

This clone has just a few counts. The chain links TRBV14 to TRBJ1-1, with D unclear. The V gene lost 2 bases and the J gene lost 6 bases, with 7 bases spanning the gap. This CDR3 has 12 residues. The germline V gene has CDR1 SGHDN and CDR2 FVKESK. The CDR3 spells CASSQFRAEAFF. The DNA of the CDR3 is TGTGCCAGCAGCCAATTTAGGGCTGAAGCTTTCTTT.

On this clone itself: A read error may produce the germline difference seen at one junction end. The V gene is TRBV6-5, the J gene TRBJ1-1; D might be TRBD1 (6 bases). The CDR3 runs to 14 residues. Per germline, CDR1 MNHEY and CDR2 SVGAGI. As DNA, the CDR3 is TGTGCCAGCAATTACCGGGGGCTTTCCACGGAAGCTTTCTTT. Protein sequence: CASNYRGLSTEAFF.

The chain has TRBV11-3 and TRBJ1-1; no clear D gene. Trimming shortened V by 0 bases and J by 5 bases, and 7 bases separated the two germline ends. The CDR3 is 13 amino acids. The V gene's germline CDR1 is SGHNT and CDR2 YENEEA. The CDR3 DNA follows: TGTGCCAGCAGCTTAGATCGTCGGACTGAAGCTTTCTTT. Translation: CASSLDRRTEAFF.

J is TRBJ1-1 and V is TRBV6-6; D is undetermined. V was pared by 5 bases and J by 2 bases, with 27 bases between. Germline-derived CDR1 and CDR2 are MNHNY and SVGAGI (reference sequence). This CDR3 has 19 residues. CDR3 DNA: TGTGCCAGCAGTCGATTAGGACTCTGGTGGTGGGATACCAACACTGAAGCTTTCTTT. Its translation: CASSRLGLWWWDTNTEAFF.

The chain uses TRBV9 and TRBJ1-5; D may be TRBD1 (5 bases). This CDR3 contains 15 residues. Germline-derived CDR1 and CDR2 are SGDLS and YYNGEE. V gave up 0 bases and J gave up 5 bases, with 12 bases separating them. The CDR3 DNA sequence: TGTGCCAGCAGCGTAGGGACGGTGGGGGATCAGCCCCAGCATTTT. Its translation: CASSVGTVGDQPQHF. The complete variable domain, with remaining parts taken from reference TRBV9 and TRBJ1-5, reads DSGVTQTPKHLITATGQRVTLRCSPRSGDLSVYWYQQSLDQGLQFLIQYYNGEERAKGNILERFSAQQFPDLHSELNLSSLELGDSALYFCASSVGTVGDQPQHFGDGTRLSIL.

This CDR3 reads CASSQPGGEAFF. As DNA, the CDR3 is TGTGCCAGCAGCCAACCTGGGGGTGAAGCTTTCTTT. The rearrangement links TRBV3-1 (or the pseudogene TRBV3-2) to TRBJ1-1, with D maybe TRBD1 (5 bases). Trimming removed 2 bases at V and 7 bases at J, with 8 bases between. The CDR3 has 12 amino acids. Germline CDR1 reads LGHDT; CDR2 reads YNNKEL (reference sequence).